The rows below give T cell receptor beta chains drawn from one sample of a study of T-cell reconstitution after alpha-beta-depleted transplantation in children. TCRdb reprocessed the PCR reads via MiXCR and lists one record per CDR3 protein. The table records 250,000 to 300,000 distinct CDR3 sequences, around a tenth of them present only once. The sequences come from PBMCs, collected before TCRalphabeta/CD19-depleted stem cell transplant. Source of these receptors: a boy younger than two with acute myeloid leukemia, due to receive a stem cell transplant. Each CDR3 is given with its conserved first and last residue. D genes are given only for firm matches. Only part of the rows carry a size: once, few, many, or a class if the clone is expanded.

d_call | j_call | clone_size | v_call | cdr3_nt | cdr3_aa
. | TRBJ2-1 | many | TRBV7-9 | TGTGCCAGCAGCTTAGATAGGAGGTATGAGCAGTTCTTC | CASSLDRRYEQFF
. | TRBJ2-6 | many | TRBV7-6 | TGTGCCAGCAGCTTAGCCGTGGATTCCTTCTCTGGGGCCAACGTCCTGACTTTC | CASSLAVDSFSGANVLTF
. | TRBJ1-1 | many | TRBV6-1 | TGTGCCAGCAGCCTAGGGGCCTTGAACACTGAAGCTTTCTTT | CASSLGALNTEAFF
TRBD2 | TRBJ2-5 | many | TRBV12-3/TRBV12-4 | TGTGCCAGCAGTTTACTCTTGACTAGCGGGATAGGAGAGACCCAGTACTTC | CASSLLLTSGIGETQYF
. | TRBJ2-3 | . | TRBV7-9 | TGTGCCAGCAGACGCGGGACCGCTCCTACAGATACGCAGTATTTT | CASRRGTAPTDTQYF
. | TRBJ2-5 | many | TRBV5-1 | TGCGCCAGCAGAATCGGGGGAGAGGGAGAGACCCAGTACTTC | CASRIGGEGETQYF
. | TRBJ2-7 | many | TRBV12-3/TRBV12-4 | TGTGCCAGCAGTTGGCGGGAAATTGGGGGCGAGCAGTACTTC | CASSWREIGGEQYF
TRBD2 | TRBJ2-1 | many | TRBV6-4 | TGTGCCAGCAGTGACTCGGCTAGCGGGGGGAACAATGAGCAGTTCTTC | CASSDSASGGNNEQFF
. | TRBJ2-6 | . | TRBV28 | TGTGCCAGCAGCCCGGGTACCCGGTTGGGGGCCAACGTCCTGACTTTC | CASSPGTRLGANVLTF
TRBD1 | TRBJ2-2 | many | TRBV7-9 | TGTGCCAGCAGCGGCGCCGGGACAGGAGGGACCGGGGAGCTGTTTTTT | CASSGAGTGGTGELFF
. | TRBJ1-1 | . | TRBV12-3/TRBV12-4 | TGTGCCAGCAGGAGGGGATCCGGCACTGAAGCTTTCTTT | CASRRGSGTEAFF
. | TRBJ1-1 | many | TRBV29-1 | TGCAGCGTTTCAGGAGACACTGAAGCTTTCTTT | CSVSGDTEAFF
TRBD2 | TRBJ2-7 | many | TRBV5-1 | TGCGCCAGCAGCCCCGGGGAGGGGCCCTACGAGCAGTACTTC | CASSPGEGPYEQYF
TRBD2 | TRBJ2-3 | . | TRBV6-5 | TGTGCCAGCAGTTACCCGTCCAGCGGGAGGGCCGGCGATACGCAGTATTTT | CASSYPSSGRAGDTQYF
. | TRBJ1-5 | many | TRBV28 | TGTGCCAGCAGGGGGGGCAATCAGCCCCAGCATTTT | CASRGGNQPQHF
. | TRBJ2-5 | many | TRBV5-8 | TGTGCCAGCAGCCAGGGCGCGACAGCGAAAGAGACCCAGTACTTC | CASSQGATAKETQYF
. | TRBJ2-7 | . | TRBV4-1 | TGCGCCAGCAGCCAAGAAGCCCCCGGGTACGAGCAGTACTTC | CASSQEAPGYEQYF
. | TRBJ2-1 | many | TRBV7-8 | TGTGCCAGCAGCTTTGGAGAGGGTTTCTCCTACAATGAGCAGTTCTTC | CASSFGEGFSYNEQFF
. | TRBJ2-2 | few | TRBV5-1 | TGCGCCAGCAGCTTGGGTCCCTCGGCCGGGGAGCTGTTTTTT | CASSLGPSAGELFF
TRBD2 | TRBJ2-2 | many | TRBV5-1 | TGCGCCAGCAGCCGACTAGCGGGGGAGGCCGGGGAGCTGTTTTTT | CASSRLAGEAGELFF
TRBD2 | TRBJ2-3 | many | TRBV20-1 | TGCAGTGCTAGAGTTCCGGCAGCTAGCGGGAGGGATACGCAGTATTTT | CSARVPAASGRDTQYF
. | TRBJ1-5 | many | TRBV23-1 | TGCGCCAGCAGCAACGAAGGTGTCGGGCAGCCCCAGCATTTT | CASSNEGVGQPQHF
. | TRBJ2-7 | . | TRBV19 | TGTGCCAGTAGCCCAAACAGGTACGAGCAGTACTTC | CASSPNRYEQYF
. | TRBJ1-1 | many | TRBV12-3/TRBV12-4 | TGTGCCAGCAGTGCCTTTGAAGGGTGGACTGAAGCTTTCTTT | CASSAFEGWTEAFF
. | TRBJ2-5 | many | TRBV12-3/TRBV12-4 | TGTGCCAGCAGTTTTGGGGGCGGAGAGACCCAGTACTTC | CASSFGGGETQYF
. | TRBJ1-5 | . | TRBV2 | TGTACCTTCTGCTATGGTAGTGTGGGGGTCCAAAATCAGCCCCAGCATTTT | CTFCYGSVGVQNQPQHF
TRBD1 | TRBJ1-2 | . | TRBV9 | TGTGCCAGCAGAGGGACAGGCTCTAACTATGGCTACACCTTC | CASRGTGSNYGYTF
. | TRBJ2-2 | many | TRBV7-2 | TGTGCCAGCAGTCCCTTGGCGGGATACACCGGGGAGCTGTTTTTT | CASSPLAGYTGELFF
TRBD1 | TRBJ2-2 | many | TRBV4-2 | TGTGCCAGCAGCCGGGACAGGGTCACCGGGGAGCTGTTTTTT | CASSRDRVTGELFF
TRBD1 | TRBJ1-1 | few | TRBV6-1 | TGTGCCAGCAGCGACGGACAGGGGGCGATGAACACTGAAGCTTTCTTT | CASSDGQGAMNTEAFF
. | TRBJ1-1 | many | TRBV6-1 | TGTGCCAGCAGGGGCATGGGCCCCAACACTGAAGCTTTCTTT | CASRGMGPNTEAFF
. | TRBJ2-1 | many | TRBV12-3/TRBV12-4 | TGTGCCAGCAGTCCCCCCCGGGTTCCGGAGGGTGAGCAGTTCTTC | CASSPPRVPEGEQFF
. | TRBJ2-4 | many | TRBV6-1 | TGTGCCAGCAGTGAATTCCGGGACCCTCGTGGCAAAAACATTCAGTACTTC | CASSEFRDPRGKNIQYF
TRBD1 | TRBJ2-4 | many | TRBV7-2 | TGTGCCAGCAGCTTACAGACAGGGTTGGCGGCCAAAAACATTCAGTACTTC | CASSLQTGLAAKNIQYF
. | TRBJ2-7 | many | TRBV3-1 | TGTGCCAGCAGCCAAGGAGAGGACTTCCCCTACGAGCAGTACTTC | CASSQGEDFPYEQYF
TRBD1 | TRBJ2-3 | few | TRBV6-1 | TGTGCCAGCAGCAGTCCCCCAGTCAGGGGGAGAATCACAGATACGCAGTATTTT | CASSSPPVRGRITDTQYF
TRBD2 | TRBJ2-3 | . | TRBV6-1 | TGTGCCAGCAGTGGCTGGCTAGCGGATACAGATACGCAGTATTTT | CASSGWLADTDTQYF
TRBD1 | TRBJ2-7 | many | TRBV5-1 | TGCGCCAGCAGCGTACAGGGGATTGAGCAGTACTTC | CASSVQGIEQYF
. | TRBJ2-7 | many | TRBV12-3/TRBV12-4 | TGTGCCAGCAGTCACAGGGTCCTCTACGAGCAGTACTTC | CASSHRVLYEQYF
. | TRBJ2-2 | . | TRBV5-1 | TGCGCCAGCAGCTTGTTCGTGGACTCCACCGGGGAGCTGTTTTTT | CASSLFVDSTGELFF
. | TRBJ1-2 | many | TRBV20-1 | TGCAGTGCTAGAGATGGGGAGGACTATGGCTACACCTTC | CSARDGEDYGYTF
TRBD2 | TRBJ2-3 | . | TRBV23-1 | TGCGCCAGCAGTCTCGGGACTAGCGGGAGAACAGATACGCAGTATTTT | CASSLGTSGRTDTQYF
. | TRBJ2-7 | . | TRBV10-2 | TGCGCCAGCAGTGAGCCCTCACTAGGAGTACGTCTGAGAAACTACGAGCAGTACTTC | CASSEPSLGVRLRNYEQYF
TRBD1 | TRBJ2-7 | many | TRBV7-9 | TGTGCCAGCAGCCCTCCGGGACAGGGGAACGAGCAGTACTTC | CASSPPGQGNEQYF
. | TRBJ2-2 | many | TRBV7-3 | TGTGCCAGCTCTGCTTCCGGGGCTAACACCGGGGAGCTGTTTTTT | CASSASGANTGELFF
. | TRBJ2-7 | many | TRBV28 | TGTGCCAGCAGTGTGGCCGACCGAGTCTCCTACGAGCAGTACTTC | CASSVADRVSYEQYF
TRBD1 | TRBJ2-4 | . | TRBV5-5 | TGTGCCAGCAGCTTGGCGACAGGGGGAGCCAAAAACATTCAGTACTTC | CASSLATGGAKNIQYF
. | TRBJ2-1 | many | TRBV5-1 | TGCGCCAGCAGCTTGGCCGGGTATGAGCAGTTCTTC | CASSLAGYEQFF
. | TRBJ2-4 | many | TRBV4-3 | TGCGCCAGCAGCCGCTACGACAGTTTGAGGGCCAAAAACATTCAGTACTTC | CASSRYDSLRAKNIQYF
TRBD1 | TRBJ2-1 | few | TRBV28 | TGTGCCAGCAGCGACAGGGACTACAATGAGCAGTTCTTC | CASSDRDYNEQFF
. | TRBJ2-1 | many | TRBV7-2 | TGTGCCAGCAGCCCCTGGGAGGGGGGATACAATGAGCAGTTCTTC | CASSPWEGGYNEQFF
. | TRBJ2-2 | . | TRBV7-6 | TGTGCCAGCAGCAACCGCCGGACTAAGTTGACCGGGGAGCTGTTTTTT | CASSNRRTKLTGELFF
. | TRBJ2-7 | many | TRBV20-1 | TGCAGTGCTAGCAGCCTTCCCGAATACGAGCAGTACTTC | CSASSLPEYEQYF
. | TRBJ2-7 | many | TRBV5-1 | TGCGCCAGCAGACCCCCCGAAGACTACTCCTACGAGCAGTACTTC | CASRPPEDYSYEQYF
TRBD2 | TRBJ2-1 | many | TRBV20-1 | TGCAGTGCTACCGTTGGCGGGAGACCGATCAATGAGCAGCTCTTC | CSATVGGRPINEQLF